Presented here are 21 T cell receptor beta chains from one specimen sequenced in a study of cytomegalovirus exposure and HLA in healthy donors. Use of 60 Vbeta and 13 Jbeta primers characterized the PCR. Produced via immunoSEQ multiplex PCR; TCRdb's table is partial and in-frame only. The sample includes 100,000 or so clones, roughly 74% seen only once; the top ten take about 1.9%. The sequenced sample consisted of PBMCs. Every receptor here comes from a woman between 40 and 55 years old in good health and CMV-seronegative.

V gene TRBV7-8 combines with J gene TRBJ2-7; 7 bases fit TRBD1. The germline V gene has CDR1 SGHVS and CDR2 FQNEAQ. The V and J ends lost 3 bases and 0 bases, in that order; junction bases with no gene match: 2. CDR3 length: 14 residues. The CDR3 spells CASSFRDSSYEQYF. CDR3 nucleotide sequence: TGTGCCAGCAGCTTCCGGGACAGCTCCTACGAGCAGTACTTC. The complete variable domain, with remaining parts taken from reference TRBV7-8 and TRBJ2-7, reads GAGVSQSPRYKVAKRGQDVALRCDPISGHVSLFWYQQALGQGPEFLTYFQNEAQLDKSGLPSDRFFAERPEGSVSTLKIQRTQQEDSAVYLCASSFRDSSYEQYFGPGTRLTVT.

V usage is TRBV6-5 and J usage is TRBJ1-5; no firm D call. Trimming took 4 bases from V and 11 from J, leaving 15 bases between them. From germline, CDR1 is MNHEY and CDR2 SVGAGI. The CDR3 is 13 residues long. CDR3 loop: CASSWIEEISQHF. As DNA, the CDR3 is TGTGCCAGCAGTTGGATAGAGGAGATCTCCCAGCATTTT.

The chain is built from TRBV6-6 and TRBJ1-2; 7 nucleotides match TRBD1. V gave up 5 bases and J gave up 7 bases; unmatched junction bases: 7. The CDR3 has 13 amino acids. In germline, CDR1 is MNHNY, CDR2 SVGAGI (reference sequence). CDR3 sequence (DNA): TGTGCCAGCAGTCAGGGGGATCGCGGTGGCTACACCTTC. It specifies CASSQGDRGGYTF.

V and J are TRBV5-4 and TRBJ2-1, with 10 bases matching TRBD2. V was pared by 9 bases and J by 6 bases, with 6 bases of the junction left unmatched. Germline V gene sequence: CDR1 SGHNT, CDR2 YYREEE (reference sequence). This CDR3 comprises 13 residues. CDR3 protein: CAILAGVGNEQFF. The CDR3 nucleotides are TGTGCCATCCTAGCGGGAGTCGGCAATGAGCAGTTCTTC.

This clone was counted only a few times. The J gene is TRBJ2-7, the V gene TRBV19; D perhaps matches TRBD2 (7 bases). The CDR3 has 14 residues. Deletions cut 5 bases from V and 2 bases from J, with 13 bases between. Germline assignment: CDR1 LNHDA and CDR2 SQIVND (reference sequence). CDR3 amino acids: CASSATGGPYEQYF. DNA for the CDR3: TGTGCCAGTAGTGCGACGGGGGGCCCCTACGAGCAGTACTTC. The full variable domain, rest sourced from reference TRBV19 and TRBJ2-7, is DGGITQSPKYLFRKEGQNVTLSCEQNLNHDAMYWYRQDPGQGLRLIYYSQIVNDFQKGDIAEGYSVSREKKESFPLTVTSAQKNPTAFYLCASSATGGPYEQYFGPGTRLTVT.

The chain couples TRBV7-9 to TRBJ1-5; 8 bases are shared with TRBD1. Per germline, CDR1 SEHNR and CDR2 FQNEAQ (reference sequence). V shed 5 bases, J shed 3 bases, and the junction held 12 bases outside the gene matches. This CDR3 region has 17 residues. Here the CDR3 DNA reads TGTGCCAGCAGCCTAGTGATACAGGGGGATCTCAATCAGCCCCAGCATTTT. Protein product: CASSLVIQGDLNQPQHF.

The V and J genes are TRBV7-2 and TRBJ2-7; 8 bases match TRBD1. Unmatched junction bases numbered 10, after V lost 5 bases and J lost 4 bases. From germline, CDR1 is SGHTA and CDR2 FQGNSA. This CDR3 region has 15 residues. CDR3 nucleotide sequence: TGTGCCAGCAGCATTCAACAGGGGGAGTCGTACGAGCAGTACTTC. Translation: CASSIQQGESYEQYF.

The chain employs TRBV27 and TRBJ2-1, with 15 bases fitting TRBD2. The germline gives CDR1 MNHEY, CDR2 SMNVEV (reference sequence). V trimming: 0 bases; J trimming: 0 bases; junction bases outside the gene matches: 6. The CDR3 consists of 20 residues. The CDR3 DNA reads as TGTGCCAGCAGTTTATCCGGGACTAGCGGGGGGCTCAGCTCCTACAATGAGCAGTTCTTC. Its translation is CASSLSGTSGGLSSYNEQFF.

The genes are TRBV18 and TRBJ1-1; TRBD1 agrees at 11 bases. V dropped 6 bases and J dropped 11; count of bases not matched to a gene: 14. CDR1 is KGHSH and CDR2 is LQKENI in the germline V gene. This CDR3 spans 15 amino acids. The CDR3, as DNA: TGTGCCAGCTCTCCTCCGGTGGACAGGGGGCGTCTGGCTTTCTTT. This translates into CASSPPVDRGRLAFF. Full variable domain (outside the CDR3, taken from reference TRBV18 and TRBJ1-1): NAGVMQNPRHLVRRRGQEARLRCSPMKGHSHVYWYRQLPEEGLKFMVYLQKENIIDESGMPKERFSAEFPKEGPSILRIQQVVRGDSAAYFCASSPPVDRGRLAFFGQGTRLTVV.

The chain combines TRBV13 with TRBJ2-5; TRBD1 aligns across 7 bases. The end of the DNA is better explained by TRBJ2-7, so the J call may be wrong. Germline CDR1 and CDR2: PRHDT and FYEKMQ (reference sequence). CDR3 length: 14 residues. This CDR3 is CASSNRQGTYEQYF. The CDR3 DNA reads TGTGCCAGCAGCAACCGACAGGGCACCTACGAGCAGTACTTC.

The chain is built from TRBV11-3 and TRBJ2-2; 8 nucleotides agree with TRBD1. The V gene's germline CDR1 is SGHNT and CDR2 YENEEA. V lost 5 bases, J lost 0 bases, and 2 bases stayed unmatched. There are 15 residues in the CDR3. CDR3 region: CASSRQGPNTGELFF. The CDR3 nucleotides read TGTGCCAGCAGCCGACAGGGGCCGAACACCGGGGAGCTGTTTTTT.

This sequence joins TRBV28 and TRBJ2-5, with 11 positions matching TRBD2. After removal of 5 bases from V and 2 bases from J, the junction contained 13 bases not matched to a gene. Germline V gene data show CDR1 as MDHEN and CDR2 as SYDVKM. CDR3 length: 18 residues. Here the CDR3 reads CASSAPSGRNGLQETQYF. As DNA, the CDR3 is TGTGCCAGCAGTGCCCCTAGCGGGAGGAACGGACTGCAAGAGACCCAGTACTTC.

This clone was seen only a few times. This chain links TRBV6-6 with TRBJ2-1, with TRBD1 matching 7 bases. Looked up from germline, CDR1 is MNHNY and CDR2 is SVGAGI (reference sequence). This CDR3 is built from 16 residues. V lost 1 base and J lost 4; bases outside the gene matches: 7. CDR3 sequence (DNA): TGTGCCAGCAGTTACTGGGGGACAGAATCTTACAATGAGCAGTTCTTC. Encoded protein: CASSYWGTESYNEQFF.

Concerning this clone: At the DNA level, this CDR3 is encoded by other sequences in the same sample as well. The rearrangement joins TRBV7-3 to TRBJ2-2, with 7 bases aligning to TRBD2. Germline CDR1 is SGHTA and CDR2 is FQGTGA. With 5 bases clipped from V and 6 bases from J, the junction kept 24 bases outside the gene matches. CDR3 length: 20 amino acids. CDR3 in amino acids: CASSPGLAAILPVRAGELFF. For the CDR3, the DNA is TGTGCCAGCAGCCCAGGGCTAGCGGCTATACTCCCTGTACGGGCCGGGGAGCTGTTTTTT.

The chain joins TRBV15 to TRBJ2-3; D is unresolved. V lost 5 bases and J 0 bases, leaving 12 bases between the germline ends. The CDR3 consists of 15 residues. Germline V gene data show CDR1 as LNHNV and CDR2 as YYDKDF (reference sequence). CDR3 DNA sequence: TGTGCCACCAGCGTTAACTACTATAGCACAGATACGCAGTATTTT. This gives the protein CATSVNYYSTDTQYF.

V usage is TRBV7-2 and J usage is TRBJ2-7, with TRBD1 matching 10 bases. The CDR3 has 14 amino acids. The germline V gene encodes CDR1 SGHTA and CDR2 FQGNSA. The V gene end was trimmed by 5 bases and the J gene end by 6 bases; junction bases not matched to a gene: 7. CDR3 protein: CASSTDRGPGEQYF. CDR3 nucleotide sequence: TGTGCCAGCAGCACCGACAGGGGGCCGGGCGAGCAGTACTTC.

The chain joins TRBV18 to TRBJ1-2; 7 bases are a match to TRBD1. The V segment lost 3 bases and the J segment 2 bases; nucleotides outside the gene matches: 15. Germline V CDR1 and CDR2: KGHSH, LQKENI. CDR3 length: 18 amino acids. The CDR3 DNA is TGTGCCAGCTCACCCGAAGCCCCCGACAGGGTCGGAAACTATGGCTACACCTTC. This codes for CASSPEAPDRVGNYGYTF.

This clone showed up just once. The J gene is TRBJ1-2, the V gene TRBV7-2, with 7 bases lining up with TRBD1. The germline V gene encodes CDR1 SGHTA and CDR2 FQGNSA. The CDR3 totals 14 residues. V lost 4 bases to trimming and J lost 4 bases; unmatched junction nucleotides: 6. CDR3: CASSSSGGSYGYTF. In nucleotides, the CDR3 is TGTGCCAGCAGCTCTTCAGGGGGGAGCTATGGCTACACCTTC. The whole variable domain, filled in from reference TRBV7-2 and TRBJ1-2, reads GAGVSQSPSNKVTEKGKDVELRCDPISGHTALYWYRQSLGQGLEFLIYFQGNSAPDKSGLPSDRFSAERTGGSVSTLTIQRTQQEDSAVYLCASSSSGGSYGYTFGSGTRLTVV.

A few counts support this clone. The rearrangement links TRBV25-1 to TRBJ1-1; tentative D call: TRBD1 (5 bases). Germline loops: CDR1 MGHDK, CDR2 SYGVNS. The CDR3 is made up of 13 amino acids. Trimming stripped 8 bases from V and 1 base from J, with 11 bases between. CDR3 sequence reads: CASGGEANTEAFF. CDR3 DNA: TGTGCCAGCGGGGGGGAGGCGAACACTGAAGCTTTCTTT.

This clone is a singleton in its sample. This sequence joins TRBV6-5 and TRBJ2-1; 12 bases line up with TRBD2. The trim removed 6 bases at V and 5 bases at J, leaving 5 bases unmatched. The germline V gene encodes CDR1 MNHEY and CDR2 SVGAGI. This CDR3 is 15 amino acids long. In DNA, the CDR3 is TGTGCCAGCAGCTCTAGCGGGGGGGGCGACAATGAGCAGTTCTTC. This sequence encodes CASSSSGGGDNEQFF.

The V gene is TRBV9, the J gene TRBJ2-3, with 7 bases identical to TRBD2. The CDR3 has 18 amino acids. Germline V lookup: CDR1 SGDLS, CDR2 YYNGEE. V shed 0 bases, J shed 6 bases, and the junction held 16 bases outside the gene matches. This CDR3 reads CASSVGGGVGGGLDTQYF. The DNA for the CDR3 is TGTGCCAGCAGCGTAGGGGGCGGGGTCGGCGGGGGTTTGGATACGCAGTATTTT.